This T cell receptor (beta chain) was retrieved from a study of sequential checkpoint blockade in melanoma (dated by TCRdb to between 2018 and 2021). Looking at the study overall: Patients were randomized 1:1 to first-line nivolumab followed by ipilimumab (arm A) or ipilimumab followed by nivolumab (arm B). Maintenance nivolumab was given following each of the two trial sequences. Study-wide conclusions, independent of this receptor: The model for predicting response that combines TCR metrics with mutation burden needs to be validated in larger, independent patient cohorts.

Read against the paper, the sample's treatment or condition label means: randomized to nivolumab then ipilimumab (arm A) or the reverse (arm B). No trial patient had received prior DNA-damaging chemotherapy. Thawed PBMCs were sorted on a FACS Aria II flow cytometer to isolate live CD3+CD8+ cells negative for CD19 and CD56. Samples were obtained from patients with melanoma enrolled in CheckMate 064, a randomized, open-label phase II trial of sequential checkpoint blockade. Leukapheresis was used to collect peripheral blood mononuclear cells, which were then purified with Ficoll-Paque and frozen in human serum with roughly 10% DMSO. Purity of sorted blood CD3+CD8+ cells was verified at >95% immediately after sorting, followed by DNA extraction. The immunoSEQ Assay was used to immunosequence TCRbeta CDR3 regions from genomic DNA. Prior to high-throughput sequencing, genomic DNA was amplified by bias-controlled multiplex PCR. On the study's bioinformatics: To quantify the absolute abundance of each unique TCRbeta CDR3 region, the sequences were collapsed and filtered. Clonality, defined as 1 minus Pielou's evenness, was calculated using only productive rearrangements. A previously published method was used to identify clones whose frequencies were significantly greater in on-treatment samples than in baseline samples. Sourced from immuneACCESS, this table was stored by TCRdb with only in-frame sequences that have V and J called. A share of the clones is absent; for the studies checked, an unresolved V gene accounts for under half, and the remainder has no known explanation. The DNA was the basis for D and trimming; V, J and clone size are from that table. This sample lists about 4,700 clones; less than 80% were detected once. The ten largest account for 54% of the sample.

Comments on this clone: Its binding antigen is unknown. No quality values exist for individual bases; no much larger clone is one base distant.

Trimming takes 2 bases off V and 5 bases off J; junction bases not matched to a gene: 9. The CDR3, cysteine through phenylalanine, is 15 amino acids long. Solely the CDR3 DNA is kept, with 45 bases framed from the first base. The germline V gene sets CDR1 to SGHVS and CDR2 to FNYEAQ. This clonotype was obtained from a human patient with melanoma. Some clones in this sample may be carry-over from other donors' samples. The sequenced sample was CD8+ T cells sorted from blood (inferred from file names), obtained from a patient given nivolumab and ipilimumab in sequence. The chain is made from TRBV7-6 and TRBJ2-7, with 7 bases matching TRBD2. The CDR3 loop reads CASSLREGFKDEQYF. The DNA is TGTGCCAGCAGCTTAAGGGAGGGTTTTAAGGACGAGCAGTACTTC.